This T cell receptor (beta chain) was sequenced for a study of human T cells and chemical hapten exposure. For the study at large: Alopecia areata, totalis and universalis patients, mostly female, were included.

This clonotype was seen many times. TCRdb reprocessed the RACE reads via MiXCR and lists one record per CDR3 protein. The sample lists 300,000 to 450,000 distinct CDR3 sequences, more than 4.5% occurring once. Regarding time point: pre-sensitization, week 0. Treatment noted: therapeutic diphenylcyclopropenone sensitization with weekly scalp DPC. Trimming took 1 base from V and 5 from J, leaving 26 bases between them. The CDR3 is 19 amino acids. The germline V gene has CDR1 KGHSY and CDR2 FQNENV. This clonotype was obtained from a woman aged 45-59 years with alopecia areata. Some clones in this sample may be carry-over from other donors' samples. The sequencing here drew on whole blood, taken in connection with sensitization to the hapten diphenylcyclopropenone (DPC). The chain has TRBV16 and TRBJ1-1; a possible D gene is TRBD1 (6 bases). DNA for the CDR3: TGTGCCAGCAGCCAATTTGCCCAACCCGCACAGGGAGCGGGGACTGAAGCTTTCTTT. Translating gives CASSQFAQPAQGAGTEAFF.